A single sample gave rise to the 14 T cell receptor beta chains below, sequenced in a study of blood T cell repertoires in COVID-19. Data came from immunoSEQ multiplex PCR; TCRdb stores just in-frame clones and leaves some out. The table lists roughly 190,000 clones, 80% to 90% of them singletons. Sequences were obtained from PBMCs or T cells enriched from blood (not recorded which). Receptor source: a man between 40 and 49 years old who had recovered from COVID-19.

This chain uses TRBV9 with TRBJ2-5; possible D gene TRBD2, 7 bases. With 4 bases removed from V and 0 bases from J, the gap between germline ends came to 19 bases. The CDR3 has 17 residues. Looked up from germline, CDR1 is SGDLS and CDR2 is YYNGEE. DNA for the CDR3: TGTGCCAGCAGCCCGCCTCGGGGGGCGCCTCACCAAGAGACCCAGTACTTC. This translates into CASSPPRGAPHQETQYF.

This clone was counted only a few times. The CDR3 nucleotides are TGCGCCAGCAGCCCGGACGGAACGGGGGTGGGCTATGGCTACACCTTC. Amino acid sequence: CASSPDGTGVGYGYTF. The chain recombines TRBV5-1 with TRBJ1-2, with D possibly being TRBD1 (5 bases). The CDR3 has 16 residues. V lost 4 bases and J lost 4, with 20 bases in between. Germline CDR1 reads SGHRS; CDR2 reads YFSETQ.

The J gene is TRBJ2-7, the V gene TRBV27; possible D gene TRBD2, 6 bases. Germline V gene data show CDR1 as MNHEY and CDR2 as SMNVEV (reference sequence). V lost 2 bases, J lost 4 bases, and 12 bases lay in between. The CDR3 runs 14 residues. CDR3 coding DNA: TGTGCCAGCAGTTTAGGGGGGACGGATTACGAGCAGTACTTC. Its translation: CASSLGGTDYEQYF.

The DNA of the CDR3 is TGTGCCAGCAGCCAAGATCGCGGGACAGTCTACAATGAGCAGTTCTTC. The encoded protein is CASSQDRGTVYNEQFF. The chain is built from TRBV4-2 and TRBJ2-1, with a weak D call TRBD1 (7 bases). The ends were cut back, 0 bases at V and 3 bases at J, with 12 bases in the middle. This CDR3 has 16 amino acids. Germline values: CDR1 LGHNA, CDR2 YNFKEQ.

V and J are TRBV15 and TRBJ1-1; tentatively, D is TRBD1 (5 bases). V lost 0 bases, J lost 7 bases, and 12 bases lay in between. The CDR3 is made up of 14 amino acids. Germline V gene lookup returns CDR1 LNHNV and CDR2 YYDKDF (reference sequence). CDR3 in DNA: TGTGCCACCAGCAGAGAGGGGAGGGGCAGTGAAGCTTTCTTT. Its translation: CATSREGRGSEAFF.

This clone was seen a handful of times. The V gene is TRBV6-2 or TRBV6-3, the J gene TRBJ2-2; 10 bases are shared with TRBD1. There are 15 residues in the CDR3. Germline V gives CDR1 MNHEY, CDR2 SVGEGT. V lost 6 bases to trimming and J lost 7 bases; unmatched junction nucleotides: 8. CDR3 residues: CASSHDRGLGGELFF. DNA of the CDR3: TGTGCCAGCAGCCACGACAGGGGGCTCGGCGGGGAGCTGTTTTTT.

The rearrangement joins TRBV5-6 to TRBJ1-2; 9 bases match TRBD1. V lost 4 bases to trimming and J lost 3 bases; unmatched junction nucleotides: 1. The CDR3 runs 13 residues. From germline, CDR1 is SGHDT and CDR2 YYEEEE. The CDR3 DNA is TGTGCCAGCAGCACAGGGGGCGACTATGGCTACACCTTC. Its translation is CASSTGGDYGYTF.

The chain carries TRBV30 and TRBJ1-2, with 7 nucleotides matching TRBD1. With 6 bases clipped from V and 8 bases from J, the junction kept 6 bases outside the gene matches. CDR3 length: 11 amino acids. Germline CDR1 is GTSNPN and CDR2 is SVGIG (reference sequence). CDR3 residues: CACRGGEGYTF. The CDR3 coding sequence is TGTGCCTGCCGAGGGGGCGAGGGCTACACCTTC.

The chain has TRBV5-8 and TRBJ1-5; 7 bases agree with TRBD1. V shed 5 bases, J shed 6 bases, and the junction held 5 bases outside the gene matches. Germline CDR1 SGHTS, CDR2 YDEGEE. There are 13 residues in the CDR3. The CDR3 sequence is CASSRQGGQPQHF. In nucleotides, the CDR3 is TGTGCCAGCAGTCGACAGGGAGGTCAGCCCCAGCATTTT.

In regard to this clone: The germline gene is not matched at one end of the junction; a read error may be the cause. The genes are TRBV29-1 and TRBJ1-4; 8 bases align to TRBD1. Germline CDR1 reads SQVTM; CDR2 reads ANQGSEA. This CDR3 spans 13 amino acids. This CDR3 is CSVTRQGTQELDF. For the CDR3, the DNA is TGCAGCGTTACACGACAGGGGACCCAGGAGCTTGATTTT.

The chain links TRBV5-1 to TRBJ1-1; 7 bases align to TRBD1. The CDR3 sequence is 16 residues long. V was clipped by 0 bases and J by 5 bases; unmatched bases: 10. The germline V gene encodes CDR1 SGHRS and CDR2 YFSETQ. CDR3 amino acids: CASSLVGGRQETEAFF. For the CDR3, the DNA is TGCGCCAGCAGCTTGGTAGGGGGCCGGCAGGAGACTGAAGCTTTCTTT.

This rearrangement joins TRBV30 to TRBJ2-1; D is possibly TRBD2 (5 bases). Deletions cut 4 bases from V and 9 bases from J, with 19 bases between. This CDR3 spans 14 amino acids. Germline CDR1 GTSNPN, CDR2 SVGIG (reference sequence). The DNA of the CDR3 is TGTGCCTGGATGGAGGATAGTGGATCGCGTGAGCAGTTCTTC. This translates into CAWMEDSGSREQFF.

The genes are TRBV2 and TRBJ1-5; 7 bases line up with TRBD1. Germline CDR1 SNHLY, CDR2 FYNNEI. J was trimmed by 4 bases and V by 7 bases; bases with no gene match: 10. CDR3 length: 15 residues. The CDR3 region is CASTIDGTVNQPQHF. CDR3 bases: TGTGCCAGCACTATTGATGGGACAGTAAATCAGCCCCAGCATTTT.

The V gene is TRBV4-2, the J gene TRBJ1-3; 7 bases map to TRBD1. CDR3 length equals 16 residues. Germline loops: CDR1 LGHNA, CDR2 YNFKEQ. Trimming took 0 bases from V and 0 from J; bases not matched to a gene: 2. The CDR3 protein is CASSQESGGSGNTIYF. In DNA, the CDR3 is TGTGCCAGCAGCCAAGAATCAGGGGGCTCTGGAAACACCATATATTTT.